This entry describes one T cell receptor beta chain. The source of the sample is a study of cytotoxic CD8 clonotypes in ibrutinib-treated CLL. The V end was cut by 8 bases, the J end by 8 bases, with 13 bases between. Germline V gene lookup returns CDR1 SNHLY and CDR2 FYNNEI. This CDR3 contains 12 residues. Profiling relied on immunoSEQ multiplex PCR, and the TCRdb table lists in-frame clones only, not all of them. This sample has about 130,000 clones, with 80% to 90% found just once. This clonotype originated in a human donor with chronic lymphocytic leukemia. This material consisted of PBMCs, taken after 24 months of ibrutinib treatment. The chain combines TRBV2 with TRBJ2-4, with D perhaps matching TRBD2 (5 bases). CDR3 in amino acids: CASVAGIDIQYF. The DNA of the CDR3 is TGTGCCAGCGTCGCGGGTATTGACATTCAGTACTTC.